The TCR beta chain described here comes from a study of vaccination and CD4 T cells after COVID-19. Treatment meaning: approximately 9-day PBMC culture with coronavirus spike peptide pools or control peptides (ViraFEST assay). The authors cultured two million PBMCs per well with roughly 10 IU/ml IL-2 and roughly 9.3 ug/ml peptide pools. Sequenced with the Oncomine TCR Beta short-read assay was DNA taken from cultured CD4+ T cells. From the PCR reads, TCRdb called clonotypes with MiXCR, one entry per CDR3 protein. The top ten hold about 25% of the sample, which has 10,000 or so distinct CDR3 sequences, 58% seen once. Unmatched junction bases numbered 9, after V lost 3 bases and J lost 2 bases. Per the germline V gene, CDR1 is DFQATT and CDR2 is SNEGSKA (reference sequence). The CDR3 extends over 15 amino acids. In regard to this clonotype: As yet, its antigen is unknown.

Material for sequencing was CD4+ T cells from blood, cultured in vitro. This chain uses TRBV20-1 with TRBJ1-1; 7 positions agree with TRBD1. The TCR comes from a human donor who had recovered from COVID-19. The CDR3 DNA follows: TGCAGTGCTAGTCGCACGGGAGGGGGCAACACTGAAGCTTTCTTT. Amino acid sequence: CSASRTGGGNTEAFF.